This paragraph reports one T cell receptor (beta chain). This specimen belongs to a study of blood T cell repertoires in COVID-19. Study overall: COVID-19 samples, acute and convalescent, were from the United States, Italy and Spain. Sample material is recorded as cDNA or gDNA derived from T cells, B-cell-depleted T cells, or PBMCs.

This CDR3 is built from 15 residues. Losses at the gene ends were 4 bases for V and 0 bases for J; bases not matched to a gene: 4. CDR1 and CDR2 from the germline V gene are LNHDA and SQIVND (reference sequence). Per the original data handling: Reference gene primer amplification in the assay estimated nucleated cell counts. Method: immunoSEQ multiplex PCR; TCRdb's copy keeps in-frame clones and lacks some. Clone size and the V and J calls come from that table; the DNA yielded D and trimming. The data show about 200,000 clones, with over 75% seen just once and approximately 8% held by the top ten. Sequencing was carried out using peripheral blood. The rearrangement uses TRBV19 and TRBJ2-3; 7 bases match TRBD1. This clonotype originated in a woman over 75 with acute or convalescent COVID-19. CDR3 in amino acids: CASSKRDSSTDTQYF. The CDR3, as DNA: TGTGCCAGTAGTAAACGGGACAGTAGCACAGATACGCAGTATTTT. The full variable domain, completed using reference TRBV19 and TRBJ2-3, is DGGITQSPKYLFRKEGQNVTLSCEQNLNHDAMYWYRQDPGQGLRLIYYSQIVNDFQKGDIAEGYSVSREKKESFPLTVTSAQKNPTAFYLCASSKRDSSTDTQYFGPGTRLTVL.